This T cell receptor beta chain was profiled in a study of shared clonotypes between healthy human individuals (dated by TCRdb to 2019 to 2021). Background on the whole study: Three men and two women, aged 18 to 49 years, made up the cohort. Per donor, leukapheresis produced somewhere between about 0.94 and 9 billion PBMCs. Blood TCR repertoires of several healthy adults were deeply sequenced to estimate repertoire size and the extent of clonotype sharing between individuals. For each donor, CD4 naive and CD4 memory were each run on three plates, CD8 naive on two plates, and CD8 memory on one plate. Libraries were prepared and TCR repertoires were sequenced by different laboratories using diverse techniques, in order to increase sequencing depth and limit assay-specific biases.

Overall study outcomes, separate from this receptor: Sampling was restricted to blood, and TCR repertoires in tissues likely differ from the TCR repertoires found in blood. Pairwise subsampling indicated that sequencing depth was expected to affect the degree of clonotype sharing among donors. Naive subsets generally had larger estimated clonotype richness than memory subsets. Rarefaction of sorted-subset datasets indicated incomplete sequencing despite the large sequencing depth. Because the study included a small number of donors, the genetic and exposure-history diversity represented was limited. Sharing across several donors was observed for 4.5% to 6.5% of naive CD4, over 3% of naive CD8, over 2% of memory CD4, and roughly 0.4% of memory CD8 clonotypes. Higher generation probabilities were observed for clonotypes shared by all four sorted-subset donors than for non-shared clonotypes.

Details on this clone: Its cognate antigen has yet to be identified. No clone much larger than this one lies a single base away; base qualities are absent.

Its CDR3 holds 15 amino acids, cysteine through phenylalanine. The kept DNA is CDR3 alone, 45 bases in frame from the first base. Taken from the germline V gene, the CDR1 and CDR2 loops are SGHVS and FNYEAQ. Cut back by 2 bases and 2 bases, the V and J ends lie 10 bases apart. TCR CDR3 regions were amplified from genomic DNA by multiplex PCR using the deep immunoSEQ assay. Extracted genomic DNA from each cell subset was distributed evenly across all wells of several immunoSEQ 96-well plates, and each plate was treated as a replicate. For sorted subsets, each replicate PCR was loaded with roughly 0.2 ug genomic DNA, equivalent to 30,000 or so T cell genomes. The purified libraries were quantified using a Qubit 3.0 fluorometer, sized with a Bioanalyzer 2100, and then quantified again using the KAPA Library Quantification kit. Every immunoSEQ 96-well plate was sequenced on a separate single-read 150-cycle Illumina NextSeq 550 flow cell. The study's own analysis went as follows. Because only junctional sequences without quality scores were contained in the immunoSEQ output, filtering matching that applied to full-length reads could not be performed. To assign V/J genes and CDR3, sequences were annotated against IMGT germline references using PyIR, a Python wrapper for IgBLAST v1.9. Any read was removed if the V/J assignment was weak (E-value above 1e-6), the CDR3 was missing, or the read contained stop codons, out-of-frame junctions, or ambiguous translated residues. V3J clonotypes were defined as sequences sharing the same inferred V gene, J gene, and CDR3 amino acid sequence. Percentage overlap between repertoires was calculated by dividing the number of shared unique clonotypes by the size of the smaller repertoire. RTK rarefaction, the Chao1 estimator, and Recon v2.1 estimates of unobserved clonotypes were used to assess repertoire richness. For all TCRbeta clonotypes obtained by the gDNA method from several donors, generation probabilities were computed with OLGA. TCRdb retrieved this table from immuneACCESS and kept in-frame rearrangements only. Not all clones are present; in checked studies, unresolved V genes account for under half, and no reason is known for the remainder. V, J and clone size were drawn from that table, and D and trimming were deduced from the DNA. The sample table contains about 680,000 clones; only one count was recorded for 60% to 75% of them. Together, the top ten hold 1.5% to 2% of the sample.

Healthy HIV-negative adults with no recently reported acute infections or vaccinations were included as donors. All donors were Caucasian adults living in Nashville, Tennessee, USA. CD4+ T cells were enriched by magnetic negative selection; naive cells were then positively selected on CD45RA, and the negative fraction formed the memory subset. Blood was obtained by leukapheresis, after which PBMCs were separated by Ficoll-Histopaque density gradient centrifugation and cryopreserved in liquid nitrogen vapor phase. Purity and quantity of every magnetically sorted T cell population were checked by analytical flow cytometry. Genomic DNA was isolated from every sorted fraction and measured by UV absorbance on a Nanodrop 2000c.

This chain is built from TRBV7-6 and TRBJ1-5, with TRBD1 perhaps the D gene, on 5 matching bases. Sequencing was carried out using memory CD4+ T cells sorted from blood. The cell subset or site label of this sample denotes: CD45RA-negative fraction. The TCR comes from a woman in her twenties or thirties in good health. The bases are TGTGCCAGCAGCTTATGGTCGGGGGGCAATCAGCCCCAGCATTTT. Its amino acids are CASSLWSGGNQPQHF.